These 10 T cell receptor beta chains were sequenced from one sample in a study of blood T cell repertoires in COVID-19 (dated by TCRdb to 2019 to 2021). Libraries were constructed by the immunoSEQ multiplex PCR assay. TCRdb limited this immuneACCESS table to in-frame rearrangements with V and J called. A share of clones is missing; checked studies link under half to unresolved V genes, and the rest is unexplained. This sample holds some 490,000 clones; roughly nine tenths were observed only once. Approximately 8% of the sample comes from the top ten. What was sequenced was PBMCs or T cells enriched from blood (not recorded which). These receptors came from a woman in her sixties who had recovered from COVID-19.

The rearrangement joins TRBV10-2 to TRBJ1-2; D is ambiguous. The CDR3 is 14 residues long. The ends were cut back, 0 bases at V and 8 bases at J, with 13 bases in the middle. Germline V gene lookup returns CDR1 WSHSY and CDR2 SAAADI. CDR3 sequence (DNA): TGCGCCAGCAGTGAGTCACCGTCCTGGAGGGGCTACACCTTC. This codes for CASSESPSWRGYTF.

V and J are TRBV23-1 and TRBJ2-7, with a tentative D call TRBD1 (5 bases). TRBV23-1 is sorted into the ORF group, with uncertain function. V lost 4 bases to trimming and J lost 6 bases, with 28 bases between them. This CDR3 spans 18 amino acids. The CDR3 spells CASSPSGLQDPLFCEQYF. The CDR3 region has the DNA TGCGCCAGCAGTCCCTCGGGCCTACAGGACCCCCTATTTTGCGAGCAGTACTTC.

This clone has a handful of counts. The CDR3 region is CASRLDISGNTIYF. The CDR3 coding sequence is TGTGCCAGCAGGTTGGACATCTCTGGAAACACCATATATTTT. The chain employs TRBV6-5 and TRBJ1-3; possible D gene TRBD1, 5 bases. Germline CDR1 and CDR2: MNHEY and SVGAGI. This CDR3 comprises 14 residues. The ends were cut back, 6 bases at V and 0 bases at J, with 9 bases in the middle.

About this clone itself: Other nucleotide sequences in the sample specify the same CDR3. The chain uses TRBV5-1 and TRBJ2-5, with 16 bases identical to TRBD2. This CDR3 contains 16 residues. With 4 bases clipped from V and 5 bases from J, the junction kept 5 bases outside the gene matches. Germline CDR1 SGHRS, CDR2 YFSETQ. The CDR3 nucleotides read TGCGCCAGCAGCCAGGGACTAGCGGGGGGGCAGGAGACCCAGTACTTC. It codes for CASSQGLAGGQETQYF. Complete variable domain (other parts from reference TRBV5-1 and TRBJ2-5): KAGVTQTPRYLIKTRGQQVTLSCSPISGHRSVSWYQQTPGQGLQFLFEYFSETQRNKGNFPGRFSGRQFSNSRSEMNVSTLELGDSALYLCASSQGLAGGQETQYFGPGTRLLVL.

This clone was counted only a few times. This chain's CDR3 is CASSDQVGRTSVNNEQFF. Here the CDR3 DNA reads TGCGCCAGCAGTGACCAGGTCGGTCGGACTAGCGTCAACAATGAGCAGTTCTTC. The rearrangement uses TRBV10-1 and TRBJ2-1; 9 bases are a match to TRBD2. Germline CDR1 WNHNN, CDR2 SYGVQD (reference sequence). CDR3 length equals 18 residues. With 3 bases clipped from V and 5 bases from J, the junction kept 14 bases outside the gene matches.

This rearrangement joins TRBV5-1 to TRBJ2-3; TRBD2 matches at 14 bases. After removal of 2 bases from V and 2 bases from J, the junction contained 7 bases not matched to a gene. Germline-derived CDR1 and CDR2 are SGHRS and YFSETQ. The CDR3 covers 18 residues. The CDR3 region has the DNA TGCGCCAGCAGCTTCGGGGGACTAGCGGGGGCAAACACAGATACGCAGTATTTT. It specifies CASSFGGLAGANTDTQYF.

Only one count was recorded for this clone. V usage is TRBV19 and J usage is TRBJ1-2, with 7 bases identical to TRBD1. Germline CDR1 and CDR2: LNHDA and SQIVND (reference sequence). V was clipped by 0 bases and J by 4 bases; unmatched bases: 5. This CDR3 spans 15 amino acids. The CDR3 loop reads CASSIEGDRAYGYTF. The CDR3 coding sequence is TGTGCCAGTAGTATAGAAGGCGACAGGGCCTATGGCTACACCTTC.

This clone was seen just once. The chain couples TRBV5-1 to TRBJ2-7; TRBD2 matches at 9 bases. From germline, CDR1 is SGHRS and CDR2 YFSETQ. V lost 4 bases and J lost 0; bases outside the gene matches: 5. CDR3 size: 15 residues. CDR3: CASSPLAGSSYEQYF. The CDR3 bases are TGCGCCAGCAGCCCCCTAGCGGGGTCCTCCTACGAGCAGTACTTC.

The chain carries TRBV12-5 and TRBJ1-1, with 8 bases aligning to TRBD1. This CDR3 is 17 amino acids long. The V gene's germline CDR1 is LGHNT and CDR2 FRNRAP. The V segment lost 4 bases and the J segment 0 bases; nucleotides outside the gene matches: 10. CDR3 region: CASGSPGTGLMNTEAFF. The CDR3 DNA sequence: TGTGCTAGTGGTTCCCCCGGGACAGGCCTCATGAACACTGAAGCTTTCTTT.

V and J are TRBV18 and TRBJ2-2; a weak D match, TRBD1 (5 bases). The CDR3 has 16 residues. With 3 bases removed from V and 1 base from J, the gap between germline ends came to 12 bases. CDR1 and CDR2 (germline): KGHSH, LQKENI. As DNA, the CDR3 is TGTGCCAGCTCACCGCAGGACATAATGAACACCGGGGAGCTGTTTTTT. It is translated as CASSPQDIMNTGELFF.